One and the same sample provided the 14 T cell receptor beta chains below, sequenced in a study of monozygotic twins with inflammatory bowel disease. For each CDR3 protein, TCRdb gives one entry from its re-call of the 5' RACE reads, without DNA. The sample data list some 99,000 distinct CDR3 sequences. Material: blood. These receptors were collected from a human donor with ulcerative colitis or Crohn's disease, or a healthy co-twin of an affected twin (not recorded which).

The V call is TRBV5-5, the J call TRBJ2-5; with no DNA, the TCRdb D assignment of TRBD1 cannot be verified. Germline lookup yields CDR1 SGHKS and CDR2 YYEKEE (reference sequence). The CDR3 is made up of 15 amino acids. The CDR3 region is CASSSPRTSQETQYF.

J is TRBJ1-1 and V is TRBV5-1; TCRdb returns TRBD1, unconfirmable since there is no DNA. There are 14 residues in the CDR3. Germline V gives CDR1 SGHRS, CDR2 YFSETQ. Here the CDR3 reads CASSPRVSDTEAFF.

J is TRBJ1-5 and V is TRBV6-2 or TRBV6-3; the TCRdb call, TRBD1, lacks DNA for checking. There are 13 residues in the CDR3. Germline CDR1 is MNHEY and CDR2 is SVGEGT. The CDR3 spells CASKGQGHQPQHF.

The V call is TRBV4-2, the J call TRBJ1-1; TCRdb reports TRBD1, a call that lacks DNA to check it against. Germline V gene data show CDR1 as LGHNA and CDR2 as YNFKEQ. The CDR3 has 15 amino acids. The CDR3 spells CASSQDRQGGTEAFF.

The chain uses TRBV6-5 and TRBJ1-2; TCRdb outputs TRBD1, but without DNA this stays unchecked. The CDR3 has 14 residues. The V gene's germline CDR1 is MNHEY and CDR2 SVGAGI. The CDR3 spells CASSYGTSYYGYTF.

The chain carries TRBV5-5 and TRBJ2-1. The CDR3 length is 13 residues. Per germline, CDR1 SGHKS and CDR2 YYEKEE (reference sequence). The CDR3 loop reads CASKRYGMNEQFF.

This chain's CDR3 is CASSPGQLITDTQYF. The rearrangement links TRBV5-5 to TRBJ2-3; checking the TCRdb D call of TRBD1 is not possible without DNA. Germline assignment: CDR1 SGHKS and CDR2 YYEKEE (reference sequence). The CDR3 has 15 residues.

The genes are TRBV3-1 and TRBJ2-1; no DNA is available, so the TRBD2 call from TCRdb remains unchecked. The CDR3 covers 19 residues. Germline V gene data show CDR1 as LGHDT and CDR2 as YNNKEL (reference sequence). The CDR3 sequence: CASSQGSGSWGGLYNEQFF.

The chain combines TRBV24-1 with TRBJ1-2. Germline values: CDR1 KGHDR, CDR2 SFDVKD. The CDR3 spans 12 residues. CDR3 sequence reads: CATSERLGGYTF.

V and J are TRBV5-1 and TRBJ2-3. This CDR3 is 13 amino acids long. Germline CDR1 SGHRS, CDR2 YFSETQ. CDR3 loop: CASSFGGTDTQYF.

The chain employs TRBV28 and TRBJ2-7. Germline loops: CDR1 MDHEN, CDR2 SYDVKM. This CDR3 region has 17 residues. CDR3 residues: CASTPSGFGQGSYEQYF.

The V gene is TRBV18, the J gene TRBJ1-1; the TCRdb call, TRBD1, lacks DNA for checking. The CDR3 contains 14 residues. Germline assignment: CDR1 KGHSH and CDR2 LQKENI. The CDR3 here is CASSPQTGFTEAFF.

The V and J genes are TRBV11-2 and TRBJ1-1. CDR1 is SGHAT and CDR2 is FQNNGV in the germline V gene. CDR3 size: 13 residues. CDR3 sequence: CASSLGWDTEAFF.

The J gene is TRBJ2-5, the V gene TRBV5-4; TCRdb's D gene call, TRBD1, goes unchecked for lack of DNA. Looked up from germline, CDR1 is SGHNT and CDR2 is YYREEE (reference sequence). The CDR3 loop spans 15 amino acids. The CDR3 is CASSILGTGQETQYF.